Each of the 10 T cell receptor beta chains below was sequenced from the same sample in a study of blood T cells in healthy people across ages. A J-beta primer mix and a sample-barcoded 5' primer were used in a second PCR of roughly 7 to 12 cycles. TCRdb independently ran MiXCR on the 5' RACE reads; one entry per CDR3 protein. The sample carries around 1,900,000 distinct CDR3 sequences, around 40% recorded once. Sequenced sample: blood. The source of these receptors is a human donor in good health.

The chain combines TRBV20-1 with TRBJ1-2; D might be TRBD1 (6 bases). The germline gives CDR1 DFQATT, CDR2 SNEGSKA (reference sequence). The CDR3 has 13 amino acids. With 7 bases removed from V and 0 bases from J, the gap between germline ends came to 12 bases. CDR3 sequence reads: CSDQGPPNYGYTF. CDR3 sequence (DNA): TGCAGTGATCAGGGGCCTCCTAACTATGGCTACACCTTC.

The J gene is TRBJ2-2, the V gene TRBV5-1; D is unclear. The V gene's germline CDR1 is SGHRS and CDR2 YFSETQ. The CDR3 is 15 amino acids. With 4 bases removed from V and 0 bases from J, the gap between germline ends came to 10 bases. The CDR3 DNA reads TGCGCCAGCAGCCAAGATAACGCGAACACCGGGGAGCTGTTTTTT. It specifies CASSQDNANTGELFF.

This clonotype was detected only a few times. The V and J genes are TRBV29-1 and TRBJ1-2; D is uncertain. Germline loops: CDR1 SQVTM, CDR2 ANQGSEA. V lost 3 bases and J 8 bases, leaving 16 bases between the germline ends. The CDR3 totals 13 residues. The CDR3 region is CSVDIGSREGYTF. The CDR3 coding sequence is TGCAGCGTTGATATAGGCAGTCGGGAGGGCTACACCTTC.

The chain recombines TRBV7-2 with TRBJ2-5, with D possibly TRBD1 on 6 matching bases. The CDR3 is 13 amino acids. Germline values: CDR1 SGHTA, CDR2 FQGNSA. V lost 7 bases to trimming and J lost 5 bases, with 14 bases between them. CDR3 nucleotides: TGTGCCAGCAACCTTAACAGGGCGGAGACCCAGTACTTC. Translating it yields CASNLNRAETQYF.

This clonotype was seen at least ten times. The chain employs TRBV29-1 and TRBJ2-7, with TRBD2 matching 7 bases. Germline V gives CDR1 SQVTM, CDR2 ANQGSEA. V lost 6 bases to trimming and J lost 0 bases; unmatched junction nucleotides: 5. CDR3 length: 13 amino acids. The CDR3 sequence: CSVRPSGSYEQYF. Written as DNA, the CDR3 is TGCAGCGTAAGGCCTAGCGGCTCCTACGAGCAGTACTTC.

The chain has TRBV4-1 and TRBJ1-2; D is undetermined. V dropped 4 bases and J dropped 4 bases, with 19 bases sitting between them. CDR3 length equals 16 residues. Germline V CDR1 and CDR2: MGHRA, YSYEKL. This CDR3 reads CASSLLSGRRFYGYTF. DNA for the CDR3: TGCGCCAGCAGCCTCCTCTCGGGCAGAAGATTCTATGGCTACACCTTC.

The J gene is TRBJ2-3, the V gene TRBV12-3 or TRBV12-4; tentative D call: TRBD1 (6 bases). The CDR3 loop spans 17 amino acids. The germline V and J ends were trimmed by 7 bases and 6 bases, with 26 bases remaining between them. The CDR3 DNA reads as TGTGCCAGCACCGAAATCCCTAAGGGGCAGGGGTCGGATACGCAGTATTTT. It specifies CASTEIPKGQGSDTQYF.

This chain uses TRBV5-5 with TRBJ2-5; TRBD2 is a possible D gene (7 bases). V was pared by 0 bases and J by 11 bases, with 17 bases between. The CDR3 is 14 residues long. The germline gives CDR1 SGHKS, CDR2 YYEKEE (reference sequence). CDR3 protein: CASSLDGGPREQYF. The CDR3 DNA reads as TGTGCCAGCAGCTTGGACGGGGGGCCGAGAGAGCAGTACTTC.

The V call is TRBV10-3, the J call TRBJ1-2; tentative D call: TRBD1 (6 bases). Germline V gene sequence: CDR1 ENHRY, CDR2 SYGVKD. V lost 10 bases and J 4 bases, leaving 13 bases between the germline ends. There are 12 residues in the CDR3. The CDR3 DNA sequence: TGTGCCACAACGGACAGCTTCTATGGCTACACCTTC. Amino acids: CATTDSFYGYTF.

The V call is TRBV5-5, the J call TRBJ1-1, with unresolved D. Germline V gene lookup returns CDR1 SGHKS and CDR2 YYEKEE (reference sequence). V was cut by 3 bases and J by 4 bases, with 4 bases left in between. The CDR3 extends over 11 amino acids. CDR3: CASSSITEAFF. The CDR3 bases are TGTGCCAGCAGCTCTATCACTGAAGCTTTCTTT.